This T cell receptor beta chain was recovered during a study of T cell changes during pregnancy in multiple sclerosis. J lost 5 bases, V lost 3 bases, and 6 bases had no gene match. The germline CDR1 and CDR2 sequences are GTSNPN and SVGIG (reference sequence). The CDR3 totals 14 residues. Data came from immunoSEQ multiplex PCR; TCRdb stores just in-frame clones and leaves some out. The sample holds more than 55,000 clones, 90% to 95% seen once. The TCR comes from a female donor in good health, enrolled as a control in a pregnancy study. The rearrangement links TRBV30 to TRBJ2-4; 8 bases fit TRBD1. Sequenced here: peripheral blood, sampled after pregnancy. CDR3: CAWSPGTGQNIQYF. CDR3 DNA sequence: TGTGCCTGGAGCCCCGGGACAGGTCAAAACATTCAGTACTTC.